This TCR beta chain was identified in a study of beta chain features in type 1 diabetes. Background on the study: Similarity in age, gender and cell yields was seen between patients and healthy donors. Study results and caveats: Patients with Type 1 diabetes showed moderately but significantly shorter TCRB CDR3s in all four CD4+ subsets. Any role of HLA type in TCRB rearrangement remained unresolved here.

The sequenced template was cDNA made from the entire isolated RNA. Assay used: immunoSEQ multiplex PCR; TCRdb lists only in-frame clones, some missing. The sample contains about 650,000 clones, around an eighth of which appear only once. On this clone itself: What it binds is unknown.

The specimen sequenced was naive CD4+ T cells from blood. The clonotype originates from a man aged 25-45 years with type 1 diabetes.

The CDR3 DNA reads TGTGCCAGCTCGGGCGGGGTAAGGACTGAAGCTTTCTTT. Translated, it gives CASSGGVRTEAFF. The chain recombines TRBV18 with TRBJ1-1; D remains unclear. CDR1 and CDR2 from the germline V gene are KGHSH and LQKENI. This CDR3 spans 13 amino acids. V was clipped by 6 bases and J by 5 bases, with 13 bases between them.